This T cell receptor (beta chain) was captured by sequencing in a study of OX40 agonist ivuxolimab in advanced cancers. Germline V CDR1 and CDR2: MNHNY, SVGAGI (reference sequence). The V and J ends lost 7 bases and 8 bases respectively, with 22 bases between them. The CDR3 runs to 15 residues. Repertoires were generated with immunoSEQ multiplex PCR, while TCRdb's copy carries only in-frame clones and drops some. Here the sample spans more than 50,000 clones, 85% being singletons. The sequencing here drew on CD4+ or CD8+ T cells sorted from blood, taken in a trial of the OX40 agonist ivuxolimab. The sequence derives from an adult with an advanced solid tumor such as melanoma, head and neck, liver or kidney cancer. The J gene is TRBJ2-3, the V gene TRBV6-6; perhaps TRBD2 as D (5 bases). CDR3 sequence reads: CASTYGVAPAGTQYF. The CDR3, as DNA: TGTGCCAGCACCTACGGGGTGGCTCCCGCGGGTACGCAGTATTTT.